The 25 T cell receptor beta chains reported below all come from one sample, sequenced in a study of cytomegalovirus exposure and HLA in healthy donors (dated 2017 in TCRdb). The library was obtained by the immunoSEQ multiplex PCR assay. For the multiplex PCR, a mixture combining 60 forward primers for TCR Vbeta segments and 13 reverse primers for TCR Jbeta segments was used. The table was pulled from immuneACCESS by TCRdb, which kept in-frame rearrangements only. Such tables lose some clones; where checked, under half of the loss comes from unresolved V genes, and the rest has no known cause. The record for this sample contains some 50,000 clones. The ten largest clones add up to under 1.3% of the sample. Sequencing used PBMCs. These receptor sequences come from a woman aged 40 to 50 in good health and CMV-seronegative.

The CDR3 loop reads CASSQDKRESSYNEQFF. The DNA of the CDR3 is TGTGCCAGCAGCCAAGATAAGCGGGAGAGCTCCTACAATGAGCAGTTCTTC. This chain uses TRBV4-2 with TRBJ2-1; 8 bases agree with TRBD2. V was pared by 0 bases and J by 0 bases, with 4 bases of the junction left unmatched. The CDR3 runs to 17 residues. The germline V gene has CDR1 LGHNA and CDR2 YNFKEQ.

The V and J genes are TRBV7-3 and TRBJ2-2; D unclear. CDR1 SGHTA and CDR2 FQGTGA come from the germline V gene. The CDR3 runs 13 residues. Trimming removed 1 base from V and 6 bases from J, with 6 bases in between. Here the CDR3 reads CASSLIGPGELFF. DNA of the CDR3: TGTGCCAGCAGCTTAATTGGGCCCGGGGAGCTGTTTTTT.

The rearrangement uses TRBV2 and TRBJ1-2, with a possible D match to TRBD1 (6 bases). Trimming removed 3 bases from V and 4 bases from J, with 12 bases in between. CDR1 and CDR2 (germline): SNHLY, FYNNEI. The CDR3 runs 14 residues. The CDR3 spells CASSETGLGYGYTF. The CDR3 bases are TGTGCCAGCAGTGAGACAGGACTGGGCTATGGCTACACCTTC.

This chain joins TRBV19 and TRBJ1-2; D ambiguous. There are 14 residues in the CDR3. CDR1 is LNHDA and CDR2 is SQIVND in the germline V gene (reference sequence). Between the trimmed V and J ends, which lost 5 bases and 0 bases, there was a span of 10 bases. CDR3 sequence (DNA): TGTGCCAGTAGTTTTTACAACACTAACTATGGCTACACCTTC. Amino acid sequence: CASSFYNTNYGYTF.

The gene calls are TRBV14 and TRBJ1-2, with TRBD1 matching over 10 bases. In germline, CDR1 is SGHDN, CDR2 FVKESK. CDR3 length: 18 amino acids. The ends lost 0 bases at V and 8 bases at J; junction bases unmatched: 15. DNA for the CDR3: TGTGCCAGCAGCCAAGATAGACAGGGGGCGCAGGGTCTAGAAGGCTACACCTTC. This sequence encodes CASSQDRQGAQGLEGYTF.

The chain links TRBV25-1 to TRBJ1-2, with TRBD1 identical over 9 bases. Losses at the gene ends were 9 bases for V and 2 bases for J; bases not matched to a gene: 4. The germline CDR1 and CDR2 sequences are MGHDK and SYGVNS. The CDR3 sequence is 13 residues long. The CDR3 sequence: CASEGQGNYGYTF. CDR3 nucleotides: TGTGCCAGTGAAGGACAGGGGAACTATGGCTACACCTTC.

V usage is TRBV27 and J usage is TRBJ2-1; D gene ambiguous. CDR3 length equals 13 residues. Germline V gene lookup returns CDR1 MNHEY and CDR2 SMNVEV (reference sequence). V gave up 6 bases and J gave up 8 bases, with 14 bases separating them. The CDR3 DNA sequence: TGTGCCAGCAGCCCTCCAGTCGCTCATGAGCAGTTCTTC. It yields the protein CASSPPVAHEQFF.

The rearrangement links TRBV28 to TRBJ2-7, with D possibly TRBD1 on 5 matching bases. This CDR3 region has 12 residues. Trimming removed 6 bases from V and 0 bases from J, with 6 bases in between. Germline loops: CDR1 MDHEN, CDR2 SYDVKM. The CDR3 coding sequence is TGTGCCAGCAGAAGGGGCTCCTACGAGCAGTACTTC. As protein: CASRRGSYEQYF.

The chain carries TRBV7-2 and TRBJ2-3; D not certain. CDR3 length: 15 amino acids. Germline CDR1 and CDR2: SGHTA and FQGNSA. Trimming shortened V by 5 bases and J by 4 bases, and 16 bases separated the two germline ends. CDR3 in DNA: TGTGCCAGCAGCCCGAGAGGTCGGCGGTCAGATACGCAGTATTTT. This gives the protein CASSPRGRRSDTQYF.

This chain connects TRBV6-5 to TRBJ2-5; 15 positions agree with TRBD2. The CDR3 consists of 15 residues. V lost 8 bases, J lost 5 bases, and 6 bases stayed unmatched. Per the germline V gene, CDR1 is MNHEY and CDR2 is SVGAGI. CDR3 residues: CASGLAGGPWETQYF. In DNA, the CDR3 is TGTGCCAGCGGACTAGCGGGAGGGCCGTGGGAGACCCAGTACTTC.

The J gene is TRBJ2-7, the V gene TRBV29-1, with 10 positions matching TRBD2. Germline V lookup: CDR1 SQVTM, CDR2 ANQGSEA. This CDR3 is 19 amino acids long. Trimming cost V 1 base and J 0 bases; bases outside gene matches: 15. The CDR3 spells CSVEGPGLAGAASSYEQYF. CDR3 nucleotides: TGCAGCGTTGAAGGCCCGGGTCTAGCGGGAGCCGCCAGCTCCTACGAGCAGTACTTC.

The chain employs TRBV7-2 and TRBJ2-5; D possibly corresponds to TRBD2 (7 bases). Germline V lookup: CDR1 SGHTA, CDR2 FQGNSA. V was clipped by 5 bases and J by 0 bases, with 22 bases between them. The CDR3 covers 18 residues. This CDR3 reads CASSGESWGGPYQETQYF. The CDR3 DNA reads as TGTGCCAGCAGCGGAGAGAGTTGGGGGGGCCCGTACCAAGAGACCCAGTACTTC.

The chain joins TRBV28 to TRBJ1-5; unclear D gene. The CDR3 extends over 14 amino acids. The V gene's germline CDR1 is MDHEN and CDR2 SYDVKM. Trimming shortened V by 2 bases and J by 0 bases, and 5 bases separated the two germline ends. The CDR3 nucleotides read TGTGCCAGCAGTTTAACAGATAGCAATCAGCCCCAGCATTTT. It yields the protein CASSLTDSNQPQHF.

CDR3 sequence (DNA): TGCGCCAGCAGCGTCGATTTTAGGCAGGGGGGATTCGTTCAGTACTTC. Protein product: CASSVDFRQGGFVQYF. The chain has TRBV5-1 and TRBJ2-7, with a possible D match to TRBD1 (7 bases). Germline V gene data show CDR1 as SGHRS and CDR2 as YFSETQ. The ends were cut back, 4 bases at V and 10 bases at J, with 27 bases in the middle. The CDR3 has 16 amino acids.

The chain carries TRBV15 and TRBJ2-5; D is unresolved. The germline V gene encodes CDR1 LNHNV and CDR2 YYDKDF (reference sequence). The length of the CDR3 is 17 residues. Trimming shortened V by 0 bases and J by 0 bases, and 14 bases separated the two germline ends. Written as DNA, the CDR3 is TGTGCCACCAGCAGAGATCCCCAGGCGAATAACCAAGAGACCCAGTACTTC. This codes for CATSRDPQANNQETQYF.

This chain links TRBV6-6 with TRBJ1-1, with TRBD1 matching 9 bases. The length of the CDR3 is 13 residues. The germline CDR1 and CDR2 sequences are MNHNY and SVGAGI (reference sequence). V dropped 8 bases and J dropped 3; count of bases not matched to a gene: 4. CDR3 nucleotide sequence: TGTGCCAGCGGGGACAGGGAGGACACTGAAGCTTTCTTT. It yields the protein CASGDREDTEAFF.

The J gene is TRBJ2-1, the V gene TRBV18; TRBD2 agrees at 14 bases. The CDR3 runs to 17 residues. Unmatched junction bases numbered 8, after V lost 3 bases and J lost 7 bases. In germline, CDR1 is KGHSH, CDR2 LQKENI. Here the CDR3 DNA reads TGTGCCAGCTCACCGGCCGGACTAGCGGGAGGACCGAATGAGCAGTTCTTC. Encoded protein: CASSPAGLAGGPNEQFF.

This chain joins TRBV5-1 and TRBJ2-5; the match to TRBD2 covers 11 bases. Germline V lookup: CDR1 SGHRS, CDR2 YFSETQ. With V trimmed by 3 bases and J by 1 base, 11 bases remained unmatched. CDR3 length equals 18 residues. The CDR3 DNA reads as TGCGCCAGCAGCTGGGGGGTTAGCGGGAGGGCGACCCAAGAGACCCAGTACTTC. Protein: CASSWGVSGRATQETQYF.

This sequence joins TRBV18 and TRBJ1-2; D unclear. This CDR3 is 13 amino acids long. Germline V CDR1 and CDR2: KGHSH, LQKENI. V lost 6 bases, J lost 4 bases, and 12 bases lay in between. In DNA form, the CDR3 reads TGTGCCAGCTCCCTTGGGGAGGGCTATGGCTACACCTTC. Amino acid sequence: CASSLGEGYGYTF.

V and J are TRBV4-3 and TRBJ2-3; 14 bases align to TRBD2. The junction had 5 bases not matched to a gene; V was cut back by 4 bases and J by 5 bases. This CDR3 is built from 16 residues. The germline gives CDR1 LGHNA, CDR2 YSLEER. The CDR3 nucleotides read TGCGCCAGCAGCCCGGGGACTAGCGGGAGAGTAGATACGCAGTATTTT. It is translated as CASSPGTSGRVDTQYF.

V and J are TRBV28 and TRBJ2-1, with 13 bases that match TRBD2. Germline CDR1 reads MDHEN; CDR2 reads SYDVKM. This CDR3 contains 15 residues. V shed 6 bases, J shed 8 bases, and the junction held 7 bases outside the gene matches. CDR3 nucleotides: TGTGCCAGCAGCCCCGGACTAGCGGGAGTGTATGAGCAGTTCTTC. It codes for CASSPGLAGVYEQFF. The full variable domain, its missing parts supplied by reference TRBV28 and TRBJ2-1, is DVKVTQSSRYLVKRTGEKVFLECVQDMDHENMFWYRQDPGLGLRLIYFSYDVKMKEKGDIPEGYSVSREKKERFSLILESASTNQTSMYLCASSPGLAGVYEQFFGPGTRLTVL.

The chain is built from TRBV9 and TRBJ2-5; a possible D gene is TRBD2 (6 bases). The CDR3 runs to 14 residues. Germline-derived CDR1 and CDR2 are SGDLS and YYNGEE. V lost 4 bases to trimming and J lost 2 bases, with 12 bases between them. The CDR3 is CASSTTSLQETQYF. DNA for the CDR3: TGTGCCAGCAGCACAACTAGCTTACAAGAGACCCAGTACTTC. Drawing the rest from reference TRBV9 and TRBJ2-5, the complete variable domain is DSGVTQTPKHLITATGQRVTLRCSPRSGDLSVYWYQQSLDQGLQFLIQYYNGEERAKGNILERFSAQQFPDLHSELNLSSLELGDSALYFCASSTTSLQETQYFGPGTRLLVL.

The V and J genes are TRBV27 and TRBJ2-7; the D gene is possibly TRBD1 (6 bases). Germline V lookup: CDR1 MNHEY, CDR2 SMNVEV (reference sequence). Trimming cost V 6 bases and J 0 bases, with 12 bases left between them. This CDR3 contains 14 residues. The DNA of the CDR3 is TGTGCCAGCAGATCGCAGGGGTCCTCCTACGAGCAGTACTTC. Protein: CASRSQGSSYEQYF.

This chain links TRBV9 with TRBJ2-5, with 9 bases matching TRBD1. The J call is in doubt because the DNA end fits TRBJ2-7 better. Germline V CDR1 and CDR2: SGDLS, YYNGEE. There are 16 residues in the CDR3. CDR3 DNA: TGTGCCAGCAGCGTAACCCCGACGACAGGGGGGGGCGAGCAGTACTTC. Protein product: CASSVTPTTGGGEQYF.

The chain recombines TRBV2 with TRBJ2-2; D is possibly TRBD2 (6 bases). CDR3 length equals 17 residues. Germline V gene lookup returns CDR1 SNHLY and CDR2 FYNNEI. V lost 6 bases and J 0 bases, leaving 17 bases between the germline ends. This CDR3 reads CASSRGGAFANTGELFF. DNA for the CDR3: TGTGCCAGCAGCCGGGGAGGAGCGTTCGCGAACACCGGGGAGCTGTTTTTT.